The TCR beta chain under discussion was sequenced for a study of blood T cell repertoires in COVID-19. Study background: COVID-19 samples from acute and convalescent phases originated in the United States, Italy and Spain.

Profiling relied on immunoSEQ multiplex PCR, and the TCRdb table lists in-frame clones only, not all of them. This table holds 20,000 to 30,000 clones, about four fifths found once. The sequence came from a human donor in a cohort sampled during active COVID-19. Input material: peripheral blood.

The CDR3 nucleotides read TGTGCCACCGAGGCGCCTCCGAGCGGGGGGGCCGTCGGGGAGCTGTTTTTT. It translates to CATEAPPSGGAVGELFF. The rearrangement uses TRBV15 and TRBJ2-2, with 10 bases identical to TRBD2. CDR1 is LNHNV, CDR2 YYDKDF, per germline (reference sequence). The CDR3 covers 17 residues. V trimming: 8 bases; J trimming: 7 bases; junction bases outside the gene matches: 16.